These T cell receptor beta chains were read from a single sample in a study of T cell responses to AZD1222 COVID-19 vaccine. Measured with immunoSEQ multiplex PCR; TCRdb has only the in-frame clones, and not every one. The sample contains fewer than 130,000 clones, 90% to 95% of which appear only once. The source was peripheral blood, collected on day 0 of AZD1222 vaccination. Receptors originate from an adult in good health. The CDR3 runs from the conserved cysteine through the conserved F or W. A D gene is named only where the DNA matches it firmly. Clone size is stated in some rows and not others, as once, few, many or a class when expanded.

>.|.|TRBJ1-5|TRBV4-2
CASSQDQVGFQPQHF
TGTGCCAGCAGCCAAGACCAAGTGGGGTTTCAGCCCCAGCATTTT
>.|.|TRBJ1-3|TRBV7-9
CASTEFTGNTIYF
TGTGCCAGCACTGAGTTTACTGGAAACACCATATATTTT
>TRBD2|.|TRBJ2-7|TRBV13
CASSSRLAGVYEQYF
TGTGCCAGCAGCTCCCGACTAGCGGGAGTCTACGAGCAGTACTTC
>TRBD1|.|TRBJ1-1|TRBV6-5
CASGDRQGMNTEAFF
TGTGCCAGCGGGGACCGACAGGGTATGAACACTGAAGCTTTCTTT
>.|once|TRBJ1-2|TRBV5-1
CASSLQGFGYTF
TGCGCCAGCAGCTTGCAGGGTTTTGGCTACACCTTC
>.|.|TRBJ1-1|TRBV5-1
CASSPGDSRGTEAFF
TGCGCCAGCAGCCCCGGAGACAGCCGGGGCACTGAAGCTTTCTTT
>TRBD1|.|TRBJ1-6|TRBV19
CASSFDRGRESPLHF
TGTGCCAGCTCCTTCGACAGGGGGCGGGAATCACCCCTCCACTTT
>.|.|TRBJ1-2|TRBV5-1
CASSFFWDGCGYTF
TGCGCCAGCAGCTTTTTTTGGGACGGTTGTGGCTACACCTTC
>.|.|TRBJ1-6|TRBV9
CASSVGSSYNSPLHF
TGTGCCAGCAGCGTGGGGAGCTCCTATAATTCACCCCTCCACTTT
>.|.|TRBJ2-5|TRBV30
CAWSSGVGQETQYF
TGTGCCTGGAGTTCGGGGGTGGGTCAAGAGACCCAGTACTTC
>.|.|TRBJ1-3|TRBV7-2
CASSSRVAGNTIYF
TGTGCCAGCAGCAGTAGGGTGGCCGGAAACACCATATATTTT
>.|.|TRBJ1-5|TRBV12-2
CASRLVREIVQPQHF
TGTGCAAGTCGCTTAGTAAGAGAGATCGTTCAGCCCCAGCATTTT
>.|.|TRBJ1-2|TRBV6-5
CASSYSGVHGYTF
TGTGCCAGCAGTTACTCTGGGGTCCATGGCTACACCTTC
>.|.|TRBJ2-7|TRBV5-1
CASSWAGDSSYEQYF
TGCGCCAGCAGCTGGGCCGGGGATAGCTCCTACGAGCAGTACTTC
>.|once|TRBJ2-7|TRBV13
CASSLDRNYEQYF
TGTGCCAGCAGCTTAGACAGAAACTACGAGCAGTACTTC
>TRBD1|.|TRBJ2-3|TRBV13
CASSRGQGTDTQYF
TGTGCCAGCAGCAGAGGACAGGGAACAGATACGCAGTATTTT
>TRBD1|.|TRBJ1-1|TRBV6-1
CASSERRTGVLAFF
TGTGCCAGCAGTGAGAGGAGGACAGGGGTACTAGCTTTCTTT
>TRBD1|once|TRBJ1-1|TRBV6-5
CASSYQLQGSNTEAFF
TGTGCCAGCAGTTACCAATTACAGGGGTCGAACACTGAAGCTTTCTTT
>.|.|TRBJ1-1|TRBV30
CAWRAFKGGMRNTEAFF
TGTGCCTGGAGGGCGTTTAAGGGAGGAATGCGCAACACTGAAGCTTTCTTT
>.|.|TRBJ2-1|TRBV6-1
CASSERADWDNEQFF
TGTGCCAGCAGTGAAAGGGCGGACTGGGACAATGAGCAGTTCTTC
>.|once|TRBJ2-3|TRBV4-1
CASSRLGQTDTQYF
TGCGCCAGCAGCCGGCTAGGACAGACAGATACGCAGTATTTT
>.|.|TRBJ2-5|TRBV25-1
CASSKTGLGGTQYF
TGTGCCAGCAGTAAAACCGGCTTGGGAGGGACCCAGTACTTC
>.|once|TRBJ1-4|TRBV2
CAAGPYSTNEKLFF
TGTGCCGCAGGCCCCTACTCAACTAATGAAAAACTGTTTTTT
>.|.|TRBJ1-1|TRBV7-8
CASSPASRENTEAFF
TGTGCCAGCAGCCCCGCGTCGAGAGAGAACACTGAAGCTTTCTTT
>.|.|TRBJ2-7|TRBV7-9
CASSLGGAGEQYF
TGTGCCAGCAGCTTAGGGGGGGCAGGCGAGCAGTACTTC
>.|.|TRBJ1-1|TRBV5-1
CASRVEDGFTEAFF
TGCGCCAGCAGGGTTGAGGACGGATTCACTGAAGCTTTCTTT
>.|.|TRBJ2-1|TRBV12-3/TRBV12-4
CASSVSGFEQFF
TGTGCCAGCAGTGTTAGCGGATTTGAGCAGTTCTTC
>.|.|TRBJ2-7|TRBV6-5
CASRGSYEQYF
TGTGCCAGTCGCGGTTCCTACGAGCAGTACTTC
>.|.|TRBJ2-2|TRBV28
CASSPYRRGKAGELFF
TGTGCCAGCAGCCCATACCGGCGAGGGAAGGCCGGGGAGCTGTTTTTT
>.|.|TRBJ1-1|TRBV2
CASSEGSLGGRVEAFF
TGTGCCAGCAGTGAAGGGTCTCTAGGAGGGCGTGTCGAAGCTTTCTTT
>.|.|TRBJ2-5|TRBV11-2
CASSSGRETQYF
TGTGCCAGCAGCTCGGGGCGGGAGACCCAGTACTTC
>.|.|TRBJ2-7|TRBV29-1
CSVEEMGYEQYF
TGCAGCGTTGAAGAGATGGGGTACGAGCAGTACTTC
>.|.|TRBJ2-5|TRBV27
CASSLIARAQETQYF
TGTGCCAGCAGTCTGATCGCCAGGGCCCAAGAGACCCAGTACTTC